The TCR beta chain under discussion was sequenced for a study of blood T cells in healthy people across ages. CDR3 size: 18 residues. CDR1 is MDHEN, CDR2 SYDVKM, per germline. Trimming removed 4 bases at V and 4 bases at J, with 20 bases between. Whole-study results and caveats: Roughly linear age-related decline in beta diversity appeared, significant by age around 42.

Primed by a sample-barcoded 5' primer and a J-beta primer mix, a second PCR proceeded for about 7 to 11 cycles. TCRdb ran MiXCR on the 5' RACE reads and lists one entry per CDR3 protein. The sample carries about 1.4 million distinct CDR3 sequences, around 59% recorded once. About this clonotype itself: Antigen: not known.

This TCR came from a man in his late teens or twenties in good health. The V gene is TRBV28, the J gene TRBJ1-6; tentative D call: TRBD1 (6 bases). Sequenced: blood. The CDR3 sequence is CASSSTGPIKFYNSPLHF. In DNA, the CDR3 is TGTGCCAGCAGTTCGACAGGACCGATAAAGTTTTATAATTCACCCCTCCACTTT.